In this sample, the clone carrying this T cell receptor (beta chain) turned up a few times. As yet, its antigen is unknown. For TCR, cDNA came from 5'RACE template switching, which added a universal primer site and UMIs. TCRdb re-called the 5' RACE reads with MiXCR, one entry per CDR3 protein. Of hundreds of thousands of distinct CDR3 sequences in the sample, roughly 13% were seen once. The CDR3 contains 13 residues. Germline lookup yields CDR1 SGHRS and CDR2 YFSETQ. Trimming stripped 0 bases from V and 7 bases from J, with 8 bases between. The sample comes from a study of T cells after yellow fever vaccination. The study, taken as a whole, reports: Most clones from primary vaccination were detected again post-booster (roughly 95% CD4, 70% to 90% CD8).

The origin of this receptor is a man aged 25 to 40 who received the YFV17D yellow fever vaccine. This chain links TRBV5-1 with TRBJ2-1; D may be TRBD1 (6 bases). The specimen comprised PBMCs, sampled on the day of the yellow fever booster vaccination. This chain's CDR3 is CASSLAQGNEQFF. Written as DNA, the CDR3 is TGCGCCAGCAGCTTGGCTCAGGGGAATGAGCAGTTCTTC.